The 7 T cell receptor beta chains given below trace back to one sample, sequenced in a study of cytomegalovirus exposure and HLA in healthy donors. Vbeta (60) and Jbeta (13) primers were used in the PCR. TCRdb's table, derived via immunoSEQ multiplex PCR, lists solely in-frame clones and lacks some. Of about 99,000 clones in the sample, around 77% were seen once. The sequenced sample was PBMCs. Every receptor here comes from a man aged 35 to 55 in good health and CMV-seronegative.

V is TRBV2 and J is TRBJ1-5; D gene unclear. V dropped 7 bases and J dropped 6 bases, with 13 bases sitting between them. In germline, CDR1 is SNHLY, CDR2 FYNNEI. CDR3 size: 13 residues. The CDR3 DNA sequence: TGTGCCAGCACAAGGGAGTTTGGTCAGCCCCAGCATTTT. This gives the protein CASTREFGQPQHF.

The chain recombines TRBV27 with TRBJ2-7; D unclear. Germline V gene lookup returns CDR1 MNHEY and CDR2 SMNVEV (reference sequence). The CDR3 totals 14 residues. Trimming shortened V by 5 bases and J by 0 bases, and 11 bases separated the two germline ends. The CDR3 protein is CASSPRPNSYEQYF. CDR3 sequence (DNA): TGTGCCAGCAGTCCCAGGCCAAACTCCTACGAGCAGTACTTC.

CDR3 nucleotide sequence: TGTGCCAGCAGCTTGACGTCAGGACAGGGTAACTACGAGCAGTACTTC. It is translated as CASSLTSGQGNYEQYF. This rearrangement joins TRBV5-5 to TRBJ2-7; 8 bases line up with TRBD1. Germline values: CDR1 SGHKS, CDR2 YYEKEE (reference sequence). Unmatched junction bases numbered 9, after V lost 1 base and J lost 3 bases. This CDR3 region has 16 residues. Variable domain in full (rest from reference TRBV5-5 and TRBJ2-7): DAGVTQSPTHLIKTRGQQVTLRCSPISGHKSVSWYQQVLGQGPQFIFQYYEKEERGRGNFPDRFSARQFPNYSSELNVNALLLGDSALYLCASSLTSGQGNYEQYFGPGTRLTVT.

In this sample, this clone turned up once. The chain employs TRBV2 and TRBJ1-6; 10 bases fit TRBD1. Trimming at V came to 8 bases and at J to 10 bases, leaving 11 bases not matched to a gene. There are 15 residues in the CDR3. Germline CDR1 reads SNHLY; CDR2 reads FYNNEI. This CDR3 is CASYPGQGKNSPLHF. In DNA form, the CDR3 reads TGTGCCAGCTATCCGGGACAGGGGAAAAACTCACCCCTCCACTTT.

The J gene is TRBJ2-7, the V gene TRBV4-2; 8 bases fit TRBD1. Germline CDR1 reads LGHNA; CDR2 reads YNFKEQ. CDR3 length: 13 amino acids. The V segment lost 3 bases and the J segment 6 bases; nucleotides outside the gene matches: 4. The DNA for the CDR3 is TGTGCCAGCAGCCAGACAGGGGTCGGCGAGCAGTACTTC. This gives the protein CASSQTGVGEQYF.

This clone has only one observation. The chain is built from TRBV5-4 and TRBJ2-2, with TRBD2 matching over 8 bases. The germline V gene encodes CDR1 SGHNT and CDR2 YYREEE (reference sequence). Unmatched junction bases numbered 11, after V lost 3 bases and J lost 7 bases. The CDR3 runs to 16 residues. CDR3 DNA sequence: TGTGCCAGCAGCTGGGCTGGGCGGGAGGTGGGCGGGGAGCTGTTTTTT. It specifies CASSWAGREVGGELFF. Full variable domain (missing parts from reference TRBV5-4 and TRBJ2-2): ETGVTQSPTHLIKTRGQQVTLRCSSQSGHNTVSWYQQALGQGPQFIFQYYREEENGRGNFPPRFSGLQFPNYSSELNVNALELDDSALYLCASSWAGREVGGELFFGEGSRLTVL.

The chain uses TRBV7-6 and TRBJ1-4; 9 bases agree with TRBD1. The CDR3 has 14 residues. CDR1 and CDR2 (germline): SGHVS, FNYEAQ. Losses at the gene ends were 4 bases for V and 5 bases for J; bases not matched to a gene: 2. The CDR3: CASSSGTGNEKLFF. CDR3 DNA sequence: TGTGCCAGCAGCTCCGGGACAGGGAATGAAAAACTGTTTTTT.